These 24 T cell receptor beta chains came from one sample sequenced in a study of blood T cell repertoires in COVID-19. Clones were sequenced by immunoSEQ multiplex PCR, and TCRdb holds only the in-frame ones, with some missing. The sample carries around 71,000 clones, about nine tenths recorded once. What was sequenced was peripheral blood. The receptors stem from a woman aged 60-70 years with acute or convalescent COVID-19.

The rearrangement uses TRBV5-1 and TRBJ1-1; D possibly corresponds to TRBD1 (5 bases). The CDR3 has 13 residues. V lost 0 bases and J 8 bases, leaving 11 bases between the germline ends. In germline, CDR1 is SGHRS, CDR2 YFSETQ. The CDR3 DNA reads as TGCGCCAGCAGCTTGGCCGGGGGATCGGAAGCTTTCTTT. Translated: CASSLAGGSEAFF.

This clone was seen a handful of times. The chain combines TRBV5-5 with TRBJ2-2; weak D call: TRBD1 (6 bases). The germline V gene encodes CDR1 SGHKS and CDR2 YYEKEE (reference sequence). CDR3 length: 15 amino acids. Trimming took off 2 bases at V and 1 base at J, with 9 bases between the two ends. The CDR3 here is CASSFFRGNTGELFF. CDR3 bases: TGTGCCAGCAGCTTCTTCAGGGGGAACACCGGGGAGCTGTTTTTT.

The rearrangement uses TRBV5-1 and TRBJ2-7; maybe TRBD1 (5 bases). The CDR3 is made up of 14 amino acids. Germline assignment: CDR1 SGHRS and CDR2 YFSETQ. Deletions cut 0 bases from V and 7 bases from J, with 14 bases between. CDR3 DNA: TGCGCCAGCAGCTTGGAGGGGATGAGCACAGAGCAGTACTTC. Protein: CASSLEGMSTEQYF.

The rearrangement uses TRBV5-1 and TRBJ1-2, with D possibly being TRBD1 (5 bases). V was cut by 4 bases and J by 4 bases, with 17 bases left in between. The CDR3 loop spans 15 amino acids. Per the germline V gene, CDR1 is SGHRS and CDR2 is YFSETQ. Written as DNA, the CDR3 is TGCGCCAGCAGCCCTGACAGAGTACGCTCCTATGGCTACACCTTC. Amino acids: CASSPDRVRSYGYTF.

This chain connects TRBV2 to TRBJ2-7, with TRBD2 matching 8 bases. The CDR3 runs to 15 residues. The germline gives CDR1 SNHLY, CDR2 FYNNEI. V lost 3 bases, J lost 5 bases, and 9 bases stayed unmatched. CDR3 loop: CASSDPGLEVDEQYF. For the CDR3, the DNA is TGTGCCAGCAGTGACCCGGGACTAGAGGTGGACGAGCAGTACTTC. Together with reference TRBV2 and TRBJ2-7, the CDR3 gives the full variable domain: EPEVTQTPSHQVTQMGQEVILRCVPISNHLYFYWYRQILGQKVEFLVSFYNNEISEKSEIFDDQFSVERPDGSNFTLKIRSTKLEDSAMYFCASSDPGLEVDEQYFGPGTRLTVT.

This clone was found a few times. The rearrangement links TRBV27 to TRBJ1-1, with 7 bases matching TRBD1. V was clipped by 3 bases and J by 8 bases; unmatched bases: 6. The CDR3 runs 13 residues. From germline, CDR1 is MNHEY and CDR2 SMNVEV (reference sequence). DNA of the CDR3: TGTGCCAGCAGTTTGCATAAGACAGGGGAAGCTTTCTTT. Protein sequence: CASSLHKTGEAFF.

This sequence joins TRBV21-1 and TRBJ2-7; the D call of TRBD2 is as the table states it, not checked on the DNA. TRBV21-1 is tagged as a pseudogene. The CDR3 sequence is 16 residues long. As DNA, the CDR3 is TGTGCCAGCAGCAAAGGGGGGACTAGGAGCTCCTACGAGCAGTACTTC. Its translation: CASSKGGTRSSYEQYF.

The chain uses TRBV29-1 and TRBJ1-5; TRBD1 matches 12 bases. The germline V gene has CDR1 SQVTM and CDR2 ANQGSEA. The CDR3 runs 14 residues. Unmatched junction bases numbered 2, after V lost 6 bases and J lost 2 bases. This CDR3 reads CSVGTGGGNQPQHF. The CDR3 region has the DNA TGCAGCGTCGGGACAGGGGGCGGCAATCAGCCCCAGCATTTT.

V and J are TRBV2 and TRBJ2-5, with unresolved D. The germline V gene has CDR1 SNHLY and CDR2 FYNNEI. Trimming took off 7 bases at V and 0 bases at J, with 6 bases between the two ends. CDR3 length: 12 amino acids. The DNA for the CDR3 is TGTGCCAGCACAACAGACCAAGAGACCCAGTACTTC. This translates into CASTTDQETQYF.

V is TRBV7-3 and J is TRBJ2-3; 9 nucleotides agree with TRBD1. Trimming cost V 5 bases and J 4 bases; bases outside gene matches: 7. The CDR3 has 15 amino acids. Germline CDR1 and CDR2: SGHTA and FQGTGA. The CDR3 loop is CASSLGDRDADTQYF. For the CDR3, the DNA is TGTGCCAGCAGCCTGGGGGACAGGGACGCAGATACGCAGTATTTT.

V is TRBV30 and J is TRBJ1-1; D is unclear. The CDR3 extends over 13 amino acids. Trimming removed 2 bases from V and 0 bases from J, with 7 bases in between. CDR1 GTSNPN and CDR2 SVGIG come from the germline V gene (reference sequence). CDR3 amino acids: CAWSKTLNTEAFF. CDR3 in DNA: TGTGCCTGGAGTAAAACATTGAACACTGAAGCTTTCTTT.

V and J are TRBV28 and TRBJ1-5, with 8 bases that match TRBD1. This CDR3 comprises 13 residues. The V and J ends lost 2 bases and 12 bases, in that order; junction bases with no gene match: 6. Germline V gene data show CDR1 as MDHEN and CDR2 as SYDVKM. The CDR3 sequence: CASSLDQGAFQHF. DNA for the CDR3: TGTGCCAGCAGTTTAGATCAGGGGGCTTTCCAGCATTTT.

This clone was observed a single time. CDR3 in amino acids: CASSPLAGADTQYF. CDR3 sequence (DNA): TGTGCCAGCAGCCCACTAGCGGGAGCGGATACGCAGTATTTT. The V and J genes are TRBV14 and TRBJ2-3; TRBD2 matches 11 bases. The germline V gene encodes CDR1 SGHDN and CDR2 FVKESK. After removal of 4 bases from V and 6 bases from J, the junction contained 3 bases not matched to a gene. CDR3 length equals 14 residues.

The V and J genes are TRBV2 and TRBJ2-5; 7 nucleotides match TRBD2. Germline V gene sequence: CDR1 SNHLY, CDR2 FYNNEI. V was pared by 11 bases and J by 1 base, with 10 bases of the junction left unmatched. This CDR3 spans 14 amino acids. CDR3 amino acids: CASNWRGIQETQYF. In nucleotides, the CDR3 is TGTGCCTCTAACTGGCGGGGGATCCAAGAGACCCAGTACTTC.

The rearrangement uses TRBV15 and TRBJ2-7; TRBD2 might be the D (6 bases). Germline V gives CDR1 LNHNV, CDR2 YYDKDF (reference sequence). Deletions cut 11 bases from V and 4 bases from J, with 21 bases between. This CDR3 contains 14 residues. The CDR3 is CAPRGARGLYEQYF. CDR3 bases: TGTGCCCCCCGCGGCGCGCGGGGCCTGTACGAGCAGTACTTC.

The chain recombines TRBV5-4 with TRBJ2-7; 8 nucleotides align to TRBD1. With V trimmed by 0 bases and J by 7 bases, 9 bases remained unmatched. This CDR3 contains 15 residues. Germline V CDR1 and CDR2: SGHNT, YYREEE (reference sequence). As DNA, the CDR3 is TGTGCCAGCAGCTTGGGCAGGGGGCCTTCCTTAGAGCAGTACTTC. It is translated as CASSLGRGPSLEQYF. The complete variable domain, with remaining parts taken from reference TRBV5-4 and TRBJ2-7, reads ETGVTQSPTHLIKTRGQQVTLRCSSQSGHNTVSWYQQALGQGPQFIFQYYREEENGRGNFPPRFSGLQFPNYSSELNVNALELDDSALYLCASSLGRGPSLEQYFGPGTRLTVT.

In the case of this clone: The sample contains more than one DNA sequence encoding this CDR3. The genes are TRBV19 and TRBJ2-5; D ambiguous. The CDR3 is 14 amino acids. The germline V gene encodes CDR1 LNHDA and CDR2 SQIVND (reference sequence). Trimming pared 3 bases from V and 3 bases from J, leaving 11 bases between. Here the CDR3 DNA reads TGTGCCAGTAGTATTTCCCTCGCAGAAGAGACCCAGTACTTC. This codes for CASSISLAEETQYF.

V usage is TRBV5-1 and J usage is TRBJ2-1; 11 bases are a match to TRBD2. The germline V gene encodes CDR1 SGHRS and CDR2 YFSETQ. V shed 0 bases, J shed 10 bases, and the junction held 6 bases outside the gene matches. CDR3 size: 15 residues. The CDR3 reads CASSLGSGRAEEQFF. Here the CDR3 DNA reads TGCGCCAGCAGCTTGGGTAGCGGGAGGGCCGAGGAGCAGTTCTTC.

The chain carries TRBV19 and TRBJ2-1, with D perhaps TRBD1 (5 bases). The CDR3 consists of 13 residues. Germline-derived CDR1 and CDR2 are LNHDA and SQIVND (reference sequence). Trimming removed 3 bases from V and 7 bases from J, with 10 bases in between. This CDR3 is CASSILGRNEQFF. Written as DNA, the CDR3 is TGTGCCAGTAGTATCTTGGGGCGTAATGAGCAGTTCTTC.

This sequence joins TRBV29-1 and TRBJ2-1; 9 bases line up with TRBD1. Germline values: CDR1 SQVTM, CDR2 ANQGSEA. V lost 6 bases to trimming and J lost 8 bases; unmatched junction nucleotides: 14. This CDR3 is 15 amino acids long. In DNA form, the CDR3 reads TGCAGCGTACGAACCGGGACAGGGAGCGGTGATGAGCAGTTCTTC. Translating it yields CSVRTGTGSGDEQFF.

The CDR3 nucleotides are TGTGCCAGCAGCCCCCCTGGGCTAGCGGGAGTAAATGAGCAGTTCTTC. This codes for CASSPPGLAGVNEQFF. The V and J genes are TRBV7-2 and TRBJ2-1; 10 nucleotides match TRBD2. Per the germline V gene, CDR1 is SGHTA and CDR2 is FQGNSA. The trim removed 5 bases at V and 7 bases at J, leaving 11 bases unmatched. The CDR3 is 16 residues long.

This clone occurred a few times. The rearrangement links TRBV19 to TRBJ1-2, with 7 nucleotides matching TRBD1. CDR1 is LNHDA, CDR2 SQIVND, per germline (reference sequence). The length of the CDR3 is 13 residues. V trimming: 3 bases; J trimming: 4 bases; junction bases outside the gene matches: 2. The CDR3 here is CASSIWDSYGYTF. The CDR3 DNA follows: TGTGCCAGTAGTATCTGGGACAGCTATGGCTACACCTTC.

J is TRBJ2-2 and V is TRBV5-1, with a possible D match to TRBD1 (6 bases). Trimming left V 0 bases short and J 1 base short, with 7 bases between. The germline V gene encodes CDR1 SGHRS and CDR2 YFSETQ. The CDR3 runs to 15 residues. CDR3 sequence: CASSLGTENTGELFF. For the CDR3, the DNA is TGCGCCAGCAGCTTGGGGACAGAGAACACCGGGGAGCTGTTTTTT.

The chain is built from TRBV10-3 and TRBJ1-1; 9 nucleotides line up with TRBD1. This CDR3 contains 14 residues. J gave up 8 bases and V 10 bases, and 14 bases lay outside the gene matches. Germline V lookup: CDR1 ENHRY, CDR2 SYGVKD. The CDR3 reads CATNRAGQGPEAFF. CDR3 DNA sequence: TGTGCCACCAACAGGGCGGGACAGGGCCCCGAAGCTTTCTTT.